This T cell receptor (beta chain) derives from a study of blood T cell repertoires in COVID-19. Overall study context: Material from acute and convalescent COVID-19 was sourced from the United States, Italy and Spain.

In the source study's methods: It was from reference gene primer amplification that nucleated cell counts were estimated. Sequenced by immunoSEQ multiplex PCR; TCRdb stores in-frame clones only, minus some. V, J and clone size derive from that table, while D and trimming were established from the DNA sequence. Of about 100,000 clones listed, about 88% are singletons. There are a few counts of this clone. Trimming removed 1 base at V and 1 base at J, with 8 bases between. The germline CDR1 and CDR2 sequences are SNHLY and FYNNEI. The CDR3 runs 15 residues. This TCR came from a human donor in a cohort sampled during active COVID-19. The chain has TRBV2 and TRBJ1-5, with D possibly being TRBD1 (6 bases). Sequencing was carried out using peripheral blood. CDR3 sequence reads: CASSEVDRSNQPQHF. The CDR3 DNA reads TGTGCCAGCAGTGAAGTGGACAGAAGCAATCAGCCCCAGCATTTT. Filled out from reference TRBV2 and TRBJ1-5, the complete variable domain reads EPEVTQTPSHQVTQMGQEVILRCVPISNHLYFYWYRQILGQKVEFLVSFYNNEISEKSEIFDDQFSVERPDGSNFTLKIRSTKLEDSAMYFCASSEVDRSNQPQHFGDGTRLSIL.